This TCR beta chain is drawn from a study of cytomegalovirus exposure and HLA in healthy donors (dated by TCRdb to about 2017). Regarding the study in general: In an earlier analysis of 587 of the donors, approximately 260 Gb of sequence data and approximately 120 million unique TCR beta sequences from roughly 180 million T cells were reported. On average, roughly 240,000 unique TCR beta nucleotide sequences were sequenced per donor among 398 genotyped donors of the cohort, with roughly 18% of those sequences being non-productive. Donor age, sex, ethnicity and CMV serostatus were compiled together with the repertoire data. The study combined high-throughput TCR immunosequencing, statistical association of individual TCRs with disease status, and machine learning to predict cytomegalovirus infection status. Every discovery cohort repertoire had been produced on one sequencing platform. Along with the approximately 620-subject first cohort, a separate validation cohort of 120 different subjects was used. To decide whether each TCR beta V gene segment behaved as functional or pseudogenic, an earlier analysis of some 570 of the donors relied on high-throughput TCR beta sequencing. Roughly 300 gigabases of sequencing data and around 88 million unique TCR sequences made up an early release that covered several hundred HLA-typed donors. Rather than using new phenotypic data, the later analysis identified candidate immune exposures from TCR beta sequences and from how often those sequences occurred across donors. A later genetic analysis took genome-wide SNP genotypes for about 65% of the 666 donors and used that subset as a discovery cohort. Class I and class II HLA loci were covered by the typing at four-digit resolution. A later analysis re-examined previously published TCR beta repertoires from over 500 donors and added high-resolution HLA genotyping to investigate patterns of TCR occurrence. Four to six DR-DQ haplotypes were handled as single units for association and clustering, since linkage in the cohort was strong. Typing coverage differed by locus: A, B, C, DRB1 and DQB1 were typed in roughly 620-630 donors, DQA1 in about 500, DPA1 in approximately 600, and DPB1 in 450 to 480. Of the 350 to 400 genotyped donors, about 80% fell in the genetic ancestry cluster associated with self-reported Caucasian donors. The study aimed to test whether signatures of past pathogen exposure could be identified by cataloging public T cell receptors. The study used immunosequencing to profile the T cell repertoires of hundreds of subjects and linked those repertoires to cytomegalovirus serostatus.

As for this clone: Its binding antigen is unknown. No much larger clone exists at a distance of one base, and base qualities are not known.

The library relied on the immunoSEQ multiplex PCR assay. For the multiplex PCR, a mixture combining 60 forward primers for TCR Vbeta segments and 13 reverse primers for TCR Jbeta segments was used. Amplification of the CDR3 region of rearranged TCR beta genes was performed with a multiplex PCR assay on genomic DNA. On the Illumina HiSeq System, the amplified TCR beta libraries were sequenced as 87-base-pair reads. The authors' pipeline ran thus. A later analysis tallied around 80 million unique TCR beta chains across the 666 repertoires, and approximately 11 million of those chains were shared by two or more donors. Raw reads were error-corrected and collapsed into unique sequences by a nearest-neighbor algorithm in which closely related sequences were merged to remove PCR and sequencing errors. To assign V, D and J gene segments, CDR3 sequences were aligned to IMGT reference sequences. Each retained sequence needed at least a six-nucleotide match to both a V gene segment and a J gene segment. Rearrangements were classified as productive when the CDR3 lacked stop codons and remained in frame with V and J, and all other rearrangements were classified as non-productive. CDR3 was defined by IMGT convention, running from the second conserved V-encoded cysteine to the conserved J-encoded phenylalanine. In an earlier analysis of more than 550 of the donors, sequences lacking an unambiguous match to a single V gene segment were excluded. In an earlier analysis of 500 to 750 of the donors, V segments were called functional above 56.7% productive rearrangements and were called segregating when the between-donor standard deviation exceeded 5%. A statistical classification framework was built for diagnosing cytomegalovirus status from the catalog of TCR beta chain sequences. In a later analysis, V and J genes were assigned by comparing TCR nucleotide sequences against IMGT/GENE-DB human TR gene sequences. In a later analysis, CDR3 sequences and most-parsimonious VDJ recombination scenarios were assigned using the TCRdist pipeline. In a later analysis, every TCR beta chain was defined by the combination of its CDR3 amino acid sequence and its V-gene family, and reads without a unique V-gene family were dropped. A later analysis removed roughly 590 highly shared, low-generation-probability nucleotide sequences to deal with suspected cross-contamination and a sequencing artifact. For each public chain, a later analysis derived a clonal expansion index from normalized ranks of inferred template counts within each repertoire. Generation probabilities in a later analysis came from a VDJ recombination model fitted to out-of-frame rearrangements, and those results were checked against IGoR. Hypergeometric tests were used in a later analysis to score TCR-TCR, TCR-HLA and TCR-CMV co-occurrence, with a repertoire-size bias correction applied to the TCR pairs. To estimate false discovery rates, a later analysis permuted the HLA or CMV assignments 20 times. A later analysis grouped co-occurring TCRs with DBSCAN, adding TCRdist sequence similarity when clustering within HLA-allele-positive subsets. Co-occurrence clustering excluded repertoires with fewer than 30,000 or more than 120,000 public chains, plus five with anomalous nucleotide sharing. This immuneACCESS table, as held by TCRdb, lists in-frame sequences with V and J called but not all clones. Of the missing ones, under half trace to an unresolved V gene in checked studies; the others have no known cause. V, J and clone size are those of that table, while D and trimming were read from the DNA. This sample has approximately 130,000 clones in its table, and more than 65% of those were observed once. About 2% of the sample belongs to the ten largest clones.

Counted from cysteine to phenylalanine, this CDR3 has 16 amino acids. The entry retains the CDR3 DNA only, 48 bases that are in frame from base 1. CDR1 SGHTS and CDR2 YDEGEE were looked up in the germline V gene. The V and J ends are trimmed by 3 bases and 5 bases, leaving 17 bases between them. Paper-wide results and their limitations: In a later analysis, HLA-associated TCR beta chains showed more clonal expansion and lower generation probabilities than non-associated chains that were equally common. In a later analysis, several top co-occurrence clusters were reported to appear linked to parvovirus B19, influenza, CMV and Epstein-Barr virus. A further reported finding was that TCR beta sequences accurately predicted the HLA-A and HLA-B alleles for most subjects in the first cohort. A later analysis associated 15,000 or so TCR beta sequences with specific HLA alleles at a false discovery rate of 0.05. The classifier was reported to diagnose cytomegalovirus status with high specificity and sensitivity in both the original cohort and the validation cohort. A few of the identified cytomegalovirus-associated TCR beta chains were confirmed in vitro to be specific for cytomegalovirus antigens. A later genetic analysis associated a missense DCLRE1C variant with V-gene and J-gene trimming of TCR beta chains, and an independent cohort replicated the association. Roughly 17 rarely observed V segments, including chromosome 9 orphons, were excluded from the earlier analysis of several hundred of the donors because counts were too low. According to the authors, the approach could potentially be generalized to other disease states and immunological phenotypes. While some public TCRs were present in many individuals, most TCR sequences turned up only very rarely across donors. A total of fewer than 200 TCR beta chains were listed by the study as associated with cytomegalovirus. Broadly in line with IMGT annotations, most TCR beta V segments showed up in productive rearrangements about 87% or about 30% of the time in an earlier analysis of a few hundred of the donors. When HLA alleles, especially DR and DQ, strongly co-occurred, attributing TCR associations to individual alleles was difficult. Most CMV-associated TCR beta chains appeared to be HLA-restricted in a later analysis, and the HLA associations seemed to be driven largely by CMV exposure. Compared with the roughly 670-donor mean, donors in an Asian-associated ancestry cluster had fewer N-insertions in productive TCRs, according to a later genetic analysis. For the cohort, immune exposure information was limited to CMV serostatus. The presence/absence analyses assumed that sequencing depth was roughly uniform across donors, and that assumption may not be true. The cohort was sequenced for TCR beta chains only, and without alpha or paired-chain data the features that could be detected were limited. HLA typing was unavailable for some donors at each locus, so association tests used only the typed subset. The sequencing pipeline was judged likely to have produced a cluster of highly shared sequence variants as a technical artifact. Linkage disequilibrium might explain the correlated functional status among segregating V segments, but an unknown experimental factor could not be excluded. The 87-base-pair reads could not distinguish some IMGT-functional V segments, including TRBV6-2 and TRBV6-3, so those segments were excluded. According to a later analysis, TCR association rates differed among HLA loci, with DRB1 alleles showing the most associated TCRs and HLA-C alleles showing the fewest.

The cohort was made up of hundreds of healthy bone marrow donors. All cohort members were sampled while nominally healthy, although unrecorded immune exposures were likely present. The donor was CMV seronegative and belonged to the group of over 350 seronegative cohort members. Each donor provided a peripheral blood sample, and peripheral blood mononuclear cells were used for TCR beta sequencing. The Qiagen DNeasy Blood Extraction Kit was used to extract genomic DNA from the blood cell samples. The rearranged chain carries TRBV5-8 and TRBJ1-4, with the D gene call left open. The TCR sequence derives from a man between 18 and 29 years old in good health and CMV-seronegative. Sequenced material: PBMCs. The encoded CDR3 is CASSYTMTDTNEKLFF. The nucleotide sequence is TGTGCCAGCAGCTATACTATGACCGATACCAATGAAAAACTGTTTTTT.